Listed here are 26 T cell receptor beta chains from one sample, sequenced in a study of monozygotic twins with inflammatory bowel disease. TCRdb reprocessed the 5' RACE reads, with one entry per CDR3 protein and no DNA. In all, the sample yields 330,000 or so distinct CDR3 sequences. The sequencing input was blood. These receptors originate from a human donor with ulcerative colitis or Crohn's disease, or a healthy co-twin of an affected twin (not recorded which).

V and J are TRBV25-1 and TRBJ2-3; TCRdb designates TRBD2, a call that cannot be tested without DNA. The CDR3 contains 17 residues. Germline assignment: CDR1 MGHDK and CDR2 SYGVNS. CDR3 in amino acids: CASSRASGTQGTDTQYF.

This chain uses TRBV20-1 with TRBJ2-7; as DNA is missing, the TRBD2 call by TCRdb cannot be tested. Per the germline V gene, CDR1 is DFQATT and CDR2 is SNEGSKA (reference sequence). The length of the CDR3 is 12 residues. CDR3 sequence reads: CSARLADYEQYF.

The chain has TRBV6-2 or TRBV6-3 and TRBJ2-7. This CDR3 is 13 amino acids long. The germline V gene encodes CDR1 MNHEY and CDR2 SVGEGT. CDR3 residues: CASSWVRSYEQYF.

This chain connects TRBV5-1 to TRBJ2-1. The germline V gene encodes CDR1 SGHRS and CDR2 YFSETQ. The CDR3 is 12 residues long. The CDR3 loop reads CASSRTYNEQFF. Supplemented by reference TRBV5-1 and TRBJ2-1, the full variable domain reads KAGVTQTPRYLIKTRGQQVTLSCSPISGHRSVSWYQQTPGQGLQFLFEYFSETQRNKGNFPGRFSGRQFSNSRSEMNVSTLELGDSALYLCASSRTYNEQFFGPGTRLTVL.

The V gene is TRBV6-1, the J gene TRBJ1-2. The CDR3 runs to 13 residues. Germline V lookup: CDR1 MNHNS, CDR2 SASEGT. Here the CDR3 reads CASRGYSNYGYTF.

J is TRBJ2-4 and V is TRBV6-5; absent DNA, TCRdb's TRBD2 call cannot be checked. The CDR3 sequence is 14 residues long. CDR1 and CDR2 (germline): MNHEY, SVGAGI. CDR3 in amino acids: CASSYGPREDIQYF.

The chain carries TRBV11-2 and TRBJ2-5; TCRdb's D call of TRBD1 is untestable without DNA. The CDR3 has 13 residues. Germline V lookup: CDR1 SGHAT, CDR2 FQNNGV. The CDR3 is CASSSGVRGTQYF.

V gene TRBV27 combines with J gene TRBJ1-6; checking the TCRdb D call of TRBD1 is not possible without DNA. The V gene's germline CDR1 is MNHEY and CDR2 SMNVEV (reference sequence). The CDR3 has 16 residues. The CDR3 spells CASSVGQTLYNSPLHF.

This chain's CDR3 is CASSPKWKSHEQYF. The V call is TRBV7-8, the J call TRBJ2-7. CDR3 size: 14 residues. Germline V lookup: CDR1 SGHVS, CDR2 FQNEAQ. The full variable domain, with the rest looked up from reference TRBV7-8 and TRBJ2-7, is GAGVSQSPRYKVAKRGQDVALRCDPISGHVSLFWYQQALGQGPEFLTYFQNEAQLDKSGLPSDRFFAERPEGSVSTLKIQRTQQEDSAVYLCASSPKWKSHEQYFGPGTRLTVT.

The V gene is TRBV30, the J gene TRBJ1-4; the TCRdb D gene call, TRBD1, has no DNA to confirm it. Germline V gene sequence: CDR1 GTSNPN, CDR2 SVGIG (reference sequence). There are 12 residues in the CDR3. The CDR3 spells CAWSPNRVGIFF.

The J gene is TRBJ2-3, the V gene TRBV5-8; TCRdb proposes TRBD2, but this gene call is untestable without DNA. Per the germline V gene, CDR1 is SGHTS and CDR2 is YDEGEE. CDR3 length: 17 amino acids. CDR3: CASTSSSAQRGITDGYF.

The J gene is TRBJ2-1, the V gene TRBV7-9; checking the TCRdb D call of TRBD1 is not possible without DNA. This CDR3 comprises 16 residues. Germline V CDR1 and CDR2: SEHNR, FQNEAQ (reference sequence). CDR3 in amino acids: CASSLPRQGAFNEQFF.

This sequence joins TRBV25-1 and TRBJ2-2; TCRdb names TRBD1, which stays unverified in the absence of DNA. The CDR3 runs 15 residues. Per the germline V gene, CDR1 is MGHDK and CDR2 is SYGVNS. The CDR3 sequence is CASSGGRSNTGELFF.

The CDR3 loop reads CASSGYRGGEQFF. The rearrangement joins TRBV7-9 to TRBJ2-1; without DNA, the TCRdb call of TRBD1 cannot be checked. The CDR3 length is 13 residues. From germline, CDR1 is SEHNR and CDR2 FQNEAQ (reference sequence).

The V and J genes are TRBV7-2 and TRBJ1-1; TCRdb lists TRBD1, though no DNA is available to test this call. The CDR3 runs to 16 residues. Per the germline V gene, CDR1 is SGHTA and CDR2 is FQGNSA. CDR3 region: CASLAPPGQRNTEAFF.

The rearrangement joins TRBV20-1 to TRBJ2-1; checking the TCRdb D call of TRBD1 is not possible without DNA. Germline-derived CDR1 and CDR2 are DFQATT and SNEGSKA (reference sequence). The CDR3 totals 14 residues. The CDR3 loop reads CSARQGAAYNEQFF.

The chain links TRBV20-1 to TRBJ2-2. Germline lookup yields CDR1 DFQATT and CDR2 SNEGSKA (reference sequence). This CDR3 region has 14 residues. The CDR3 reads CSASPLMLTRELFF.

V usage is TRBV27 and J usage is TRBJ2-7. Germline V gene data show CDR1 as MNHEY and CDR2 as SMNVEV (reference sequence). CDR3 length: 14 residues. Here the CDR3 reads CASSLKGKSYEQYF.

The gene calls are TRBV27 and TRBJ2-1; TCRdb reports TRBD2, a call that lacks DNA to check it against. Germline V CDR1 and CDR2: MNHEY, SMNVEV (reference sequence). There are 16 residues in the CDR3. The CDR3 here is CATARRATTQDNEQFF.

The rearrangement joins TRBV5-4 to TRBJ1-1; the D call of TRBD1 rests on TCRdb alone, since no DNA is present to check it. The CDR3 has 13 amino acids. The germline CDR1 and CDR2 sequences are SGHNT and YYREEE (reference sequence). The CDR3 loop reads CASRTTGGDEAFF. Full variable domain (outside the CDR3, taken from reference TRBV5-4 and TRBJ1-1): ETGVTQSPTHLIKTRGQQVTLRCSSQSGHNTVSWYQQALGQGPQFIFQYYREEENGRGNFPPRFSGLQFPNYSSELNVNALELDDSALYLCASRTTGGDEAFFGQGTRLTVV.

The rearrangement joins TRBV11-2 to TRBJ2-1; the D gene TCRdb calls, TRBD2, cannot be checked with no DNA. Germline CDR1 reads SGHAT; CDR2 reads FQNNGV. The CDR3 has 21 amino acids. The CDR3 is CASSLSTSAPVSGATYNEQFF.

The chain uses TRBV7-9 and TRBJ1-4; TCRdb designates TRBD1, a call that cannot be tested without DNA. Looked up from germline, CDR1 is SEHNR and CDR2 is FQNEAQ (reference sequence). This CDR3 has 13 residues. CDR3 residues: CASARAGGEKLFF.

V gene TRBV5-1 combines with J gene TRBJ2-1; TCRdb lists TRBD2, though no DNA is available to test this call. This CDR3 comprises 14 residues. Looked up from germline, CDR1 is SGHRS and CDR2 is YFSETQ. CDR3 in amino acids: CASSYTSGANEQFF.

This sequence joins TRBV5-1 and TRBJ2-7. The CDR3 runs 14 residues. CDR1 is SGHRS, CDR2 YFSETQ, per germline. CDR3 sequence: CASSLNGDYYEQYF.

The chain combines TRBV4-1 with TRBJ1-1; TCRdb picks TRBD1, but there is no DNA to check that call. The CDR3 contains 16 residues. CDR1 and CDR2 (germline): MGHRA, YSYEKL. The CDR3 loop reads CASSLPPGQGAAEAFF.

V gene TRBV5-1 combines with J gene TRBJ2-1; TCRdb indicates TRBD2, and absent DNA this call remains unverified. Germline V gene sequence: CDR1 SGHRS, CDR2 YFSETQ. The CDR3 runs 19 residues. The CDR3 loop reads CASSLDPLLAGPDYNEQFF.